The clone carrying this T cell receptor beta chain was seen more than once but under ten times. This specimen belongs to a study of cytomegalovirus exposure and HLA in healthy donors. Primers: 60 Vbeta forward and 13 Jbeta reverse. Libraries were prepared by immunoSEQ multiplex PCR; TCRdb keeps only in-frame clonotypes and omits some of them. The table has under 250,000 clones, 75% to 80% seen once; the top ten hold 1.8%. After removal of 4 bases from V and 5 bases from J, the junction contained 14 bases not matched to a gene. CDR1 SGHRS and CDR2 YFSETQ come from the germline V gene. This CDR3 is built from 17 residues.

This sequence originates from a male donor in good health and CMV-seronegative. The gene calls are TRBV5-1 and TRBJ2-3; 9 bases align to TRBD2. What was sequenced was PBMCs. CDR3 residues: CASSPRAGGRSGDTQYF. As DNA, the CDR3 is TGCGCCAGCAGCCCTCGGGCGGGGGGGCGATCAGGAGATACGCAGTATTTT.